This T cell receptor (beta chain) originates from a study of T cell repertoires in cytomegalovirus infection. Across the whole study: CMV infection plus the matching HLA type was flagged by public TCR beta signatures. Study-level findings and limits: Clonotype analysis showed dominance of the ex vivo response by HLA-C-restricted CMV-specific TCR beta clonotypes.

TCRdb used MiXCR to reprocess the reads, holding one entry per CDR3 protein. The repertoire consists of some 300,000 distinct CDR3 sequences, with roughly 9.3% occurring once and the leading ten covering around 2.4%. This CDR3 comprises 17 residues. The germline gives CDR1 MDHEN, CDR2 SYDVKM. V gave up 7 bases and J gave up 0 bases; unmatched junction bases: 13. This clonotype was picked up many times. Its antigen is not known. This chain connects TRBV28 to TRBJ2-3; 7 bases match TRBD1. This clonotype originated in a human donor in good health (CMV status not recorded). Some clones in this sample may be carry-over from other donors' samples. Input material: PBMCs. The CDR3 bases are TGTGCCAGCACCCGGGACAGAACCTTAGATAGCACAGATACGCAGTATTTT. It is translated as CASTRDRTLDSTDTQYF.